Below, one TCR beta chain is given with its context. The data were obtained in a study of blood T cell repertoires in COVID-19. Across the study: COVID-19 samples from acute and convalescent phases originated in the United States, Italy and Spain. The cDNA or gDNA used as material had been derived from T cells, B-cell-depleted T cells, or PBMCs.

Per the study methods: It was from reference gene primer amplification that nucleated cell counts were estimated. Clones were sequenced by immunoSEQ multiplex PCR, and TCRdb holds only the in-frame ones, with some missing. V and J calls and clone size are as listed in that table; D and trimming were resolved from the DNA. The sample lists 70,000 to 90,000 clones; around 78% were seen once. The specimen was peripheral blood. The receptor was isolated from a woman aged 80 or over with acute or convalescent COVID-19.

The CDR3 here is CASSPQQGVGSEQYF. The CDR3, as DNA: TGCGCCAGCAGCCCCCAACAGGGCGTCGGGTCGGAGCAGTACTTC. V usage is TRBV4-1 and J usage is TRBJ2-7, with a weak D call TRBD1 (6 bases). The germline gives CDR1 MGHRA, CDR2 YSYEKL. The CDR3 sequence is 15 residues long. Trimming removed 4 bases at V and 7 bases at J, with 20 bases between.